The rows below give T cell receptor beta chains drawn from one sample of a study of human T cells and chemical hapten exposure. TCRdb processed the RACE reads anew with MiXCR; each CDR3 protein has one entry. The sample comprises approximately 89,000 distinct CDR3 sequences, 10% of which are singletons, and 2% to 3% rests with the top ten. Here the sequenced sample was whole blood, taken in connection with sensitization to the hapten diphenylcyclopropenone (DPC). The receptors were sampled from a young woman with alopecia areata. Some clones in this sample may be carry-over from other donors' samples. The conserved cysteine and the conserved F or W are not part of the CDR3 here. The D gene is left open where the match is weak.

d_gene	len	v_gene	j_gene	CDR3aa
.	13	TRBV21-1	TRBJ2-3	ASSFGITSTDTQY
.	14	TRBV5-1	TRBJ2-2	ASSLGRTLRSGELF
TRBD1	13	TRBV5-1	TRBJ2-3	ASSSSTKDRGAQY
.	12	TRBV11-2	TRBJ1-1	ASSFNGANTEAF
TRBD1	14	TRBV11-1	TRBJ2-7	ASSLGTGTGSYEQY
TRBD1	13	TRBV7-2	TRBJ1-1	ASSLEGQGGTEAF
TRBD1	10	TRBV20-1	TRBJ1-2	SAGTGGYGYT
.	11	TRBV12-3/TRBV12-4	TRBJ2-3	ASTAREQDTQY
.	13	TRBV7-8	TRBJ2-7	ASSSKGQLSYEQY
.	10	TRBV10-3	TRBJ1-1	AISGGNTEAF
.	10	TRBV29-1	TRBJ2-4	SVRTAVNIQY
.	14	TRBV7-9	TRBJ2-3	ASHLGTGTSTDTQY
TRBD1	17	TRBV12-3/TRBV12-4	TRBJ2-6	ASSSGTGGFSSGANVLT
TRBD2	12	TRBV20-1	TRBJ2-2	SARRLAGGGELF
TRBD2	12	TRBV18	TRBJ2-5	ASSPPGTSETQY
TRBD1	15	TRBV2	TRBJ2-5	ASSGGQGRLGEETQY
.	10	TRBV28	TRBJ2-1	ATSMVALPKF
.	16	TRBV6-2/TRBV6-3	TRBJ2-1	ASSYSLDWGRSNNEQF
TRBD2	15	TRBV4-2	TRBJ2-1	ASSQDKLAGDEDEQF